This T cell receptor (beta chain) is from a study of OX40 agonist ivuxolimab in advanced cancers. V was pared by 5 bases and J by 3 bases, with 6 bases of the junction left unmatched. CDR1 is SGHAT, CDR2 FQDESV, per germline (reference sequence). The CDR3 extends over 14 amino acids. Measured with immunoSEQ multiplex PCR; TCRdb has only the in-frame clones, and not every one. The table includes approximately 72,000 clones, 84% detected once. V is TRBV11-1 and J is TRBJ2-5, with TRBD1 matching over 7 bases. The material was CD4+ or CD8+ T cells sorted from blood, obtained in a trial of the OX40 agonist ivuxolimab. This receptor was identified in an adult with an advanced solid tumor such as melanoma, head and neck, liver or kidney cancer. Here the CDR3 DNA reads TGTGCCAGCAGCCAGGACAGGATGAAAGAGACCCAGTACTTC. Its translation is CASSQDRMKETQYF.